This T cell receptor delta chain was obtained from a study of gamma-delta T cells after stem cell transplantation. TCRdb made new clone calls on the RT-PCR reads using CATT. Of 13,000 or so delta-chain clones listed, around 33% are singletons. Sequenced sample: gamma-delta T cells. The receptor comes from a human donor. It is not recorded whose cells these are; they may come from a transplant donor.

The CDR3 is CAFRVGILGDTSRRGGPPYTDKLIF. The CDR3 DNA reads TGTGCCTTTAGGGTCGGTATACTGGGGGATACGAGTAGAAGAGGTGGTCCGCCTTACACCGATAAACTCATCTTT. The chain carries TRDV3 and TRDJ1; 13 nucleotides match TRDD3. The germline CDR1 and CDR2 sequences are TVYSNPD and GDNSRS (reference sequence). This CDR3 contains 25 residues. After removal of 0 bases from V and 0 bases from J, the junction contained 31 bases not matched to a gene.